This TCR beta chain was recovered during a study of shared T cell receptors in the human thymus. The data were produced by immunoSEQ multiplex PCR, yet TCRdb's version contains in-frame clones alone and is incomplete. The table lists roughly 700,000 clones, roughly 90% of them singletons. The data also belong to a second study, concerning human thymus T cells. That study reports: Infants served as donors; they were healthy and Finnish and were having corrective surgery for congenital heart defects. Resections obtained during corrective heart surgery supplied the thymus tissue. Thymic as well as blood repertoires seemed to favor certain V and J genes unevenly. As related research reported, thymic repertoires overlapped highly among unrelated individuals.

This sequence was found in a boy under two years old with a congenital heart defect. Sequencing used thymocytes.

This CDR3 reads CASSQDTTIGGVTEAFF. The CDR3 DNA reads TGCGCCAGCAGCCAGGATACCACCATAGGCGGAGTCACTGAAGCTTTCTTT. This sequence joins TRBV4-1 and TRBJ1-1; D not certain. This CDR3 region has 17 residues. The V gene's germline CDR1 is MGHRA and CDR2 YSYEKL. Trimming removed 3 bases from V and 4 bases from J, with 21 bases in between.